This T cell receptor beta chain was sequenced for a study of T-cell reconstitution after alpha-beta-depleted transplantation in children. Comment on this clonotype: Its specificity is not known.

As it was prepared, the TCRbeta library received unique molecular identifiers. MiXCR was run by TCRdb on the PCR reads, yielding one entry per CDR3 protein. The table includes about 830,000 distinct CDR3 sequences, 16% detected once. Trimming cost V 7 bases and J 6 bases, with 6 bases left between them. The CDR3 consists of 11 residues. Germline CDR1 is WSHSY and CDR2 is SAAADI. Findings of the study overall: T-cell numbers and diversity, one year after transplant, stemmed largely from T cells that were newly produced. Expanded graft clones, several hundred of them, were reportedly the source of alpha-beta T cells about two months after transplant.

V is TRBV10-2 and J is TRBJ2-2; no definite D call. Sequenced here: PBMCs, mostly from graft donor cells, sampled 360 days after TCRalphabeta/CD19-depleted stem cell transplant. This receptor was obtained from a male patient between 5 and 17 years old who had a stem cell transplant for acute lymphoblastic leukemia, so the T cells may come from the graft donor. CDR3 nucleotides: TGCGCCAGCAATCCGGCCGGGGAGCTGTTTTTT. As protein: CASNPAGELFF.